This T cell receptor beta chain was documented in a study of blood T cell repertoires in COVID-19. Study as a whole: PBMCs, B-cell-depleted T cells, or T cells provided the cDNA or gDNA that made up the material.

In the authors' methods: Counts of nucleated cells, estimated from reference gene primer amplification, were obtained. The data were produced by immunoSEQ multiplex PCR, yet TCRdb's version contains in-frame clones alone and is incomplete. The D gene and trimming were derived from the DNA, and the V and J assignments and clone size from that table. The repertoire consists of roughly 150,000 clones, with approximately 85% occurring once and the leading ten covering under 3.5%. The V gene end was trimmed by 6 bases and the J gene end by 13 bases; junction bases not matched to a gene: 12. The germline CDR1 and CDR2 sequences are SNHLY and FYNNEI. The CDR3 has 14 residues. Patients at the Seattle site were enrolled during active infection and followed longitudinally.

The J gene is TRBJ2-3, the V gene TRBV2; TRBD2 agrees at 11 bases. The sequencing sample was made of peripheral blood. The TCR comes from a woman of 80 years or more with COVID-19, enrolled during active disease. The CDR3 sequence is CASRAYSSGGWKYF. CDR3 nucleotide sequence: TGTGCCAGCAGAGCCTACTCTAGCGGGGGGTGGAAGTATTTT.